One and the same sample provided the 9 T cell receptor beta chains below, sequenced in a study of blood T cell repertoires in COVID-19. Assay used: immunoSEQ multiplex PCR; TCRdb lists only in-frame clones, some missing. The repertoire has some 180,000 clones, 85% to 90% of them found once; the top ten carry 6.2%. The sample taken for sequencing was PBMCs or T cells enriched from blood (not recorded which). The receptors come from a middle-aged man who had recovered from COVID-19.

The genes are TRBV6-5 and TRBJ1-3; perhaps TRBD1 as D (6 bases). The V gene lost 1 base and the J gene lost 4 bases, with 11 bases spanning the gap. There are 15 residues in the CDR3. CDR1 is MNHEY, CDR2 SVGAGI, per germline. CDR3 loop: CASSYLQGRGNTIYF. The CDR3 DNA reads TGTGCCAGCAGTTACTTACAGGGTCGGGGAAACACCATATATTTT.

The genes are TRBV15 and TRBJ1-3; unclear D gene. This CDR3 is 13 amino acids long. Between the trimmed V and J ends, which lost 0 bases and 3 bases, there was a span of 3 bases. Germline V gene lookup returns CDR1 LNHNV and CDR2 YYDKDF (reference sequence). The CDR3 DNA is TGTGCCACCAGCAGAGACCGTGGAAACACCATATATTTT. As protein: CATSRDRGNTIYF. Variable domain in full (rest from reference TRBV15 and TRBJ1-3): DAMVIQNPRYQVTQFGKPVTLSCSQTLNHNVMYWYQQKSSQAPKLLFHYYDKDFNNEADTPDNFQSRRPNTSFCFLDIRSPGLGDTAMYLCATSRDRGNTIYFGEGSWLTVV.

The DNA of the CDR3 is TGTGCCAGTAGTATAGTGGGGGCGCTCTATGGCTACACCTTC. It codes for CASSIVGALYGYTF. The chain recombines TRBV19 with TRBJ1-2, with D perhaps matching TRBD1 (6 bases). The V and J ends lost 1 base and 4 bases respectively, with 10 bases between them. Germline CDR1 is LNHDA and CDR2 is SQIVND (reference sequence). The CDR3 length is 14 residues.

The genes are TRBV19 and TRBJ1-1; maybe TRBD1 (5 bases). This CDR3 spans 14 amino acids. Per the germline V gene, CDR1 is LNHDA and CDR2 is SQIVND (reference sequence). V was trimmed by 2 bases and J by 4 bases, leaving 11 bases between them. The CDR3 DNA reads TGTGCCAGTAGTATAAGCGGGCAGGGCACTGAAGCTTTCTTT. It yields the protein CASSISGQGTEAFF.

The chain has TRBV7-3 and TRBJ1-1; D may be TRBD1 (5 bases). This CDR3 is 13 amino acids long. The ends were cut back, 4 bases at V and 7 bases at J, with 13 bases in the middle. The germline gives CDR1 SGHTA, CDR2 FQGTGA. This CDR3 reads CASSCLRAGEAFF. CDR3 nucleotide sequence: TGTGCCAGCAGCTGCCTCAGGGCCGGTGAAGCTTTCTTT.

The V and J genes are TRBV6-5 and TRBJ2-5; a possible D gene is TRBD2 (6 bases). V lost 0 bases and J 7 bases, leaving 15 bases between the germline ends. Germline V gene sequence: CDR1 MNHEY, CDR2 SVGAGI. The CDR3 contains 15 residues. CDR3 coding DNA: TGTGCCAGCAGTTACTCGGGACTGCCCCCCGGGACCCAGTACTTC. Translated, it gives CASSYSGLPPGTQYF.

The CDR3 reads CASSTGGNTEAFF. CDR3 coding DNA: TGCGCCAGCAGCACCGGAGGGAACACTGAAGCTTTCTTT. This chain links TRBV5-1 with TRBJ1-1; D not certain. The V end lost 4 bases, the J end lost 1 base, and 8 bases lay between the germline ends. The CDR3 covers 13 residues. CDR1 and CDR2 (germline): SGHRS, YFSETQ. Together with reference TRBV5-1 and TRBJ1-1, the CDR3 gives the full variable domain: KAGVTQTPRYLIKTRGQQVTLSCSPISGHRSVSWYQQTPGQGLQFLFEYFSETQRNKGNFPGRFSGRQFSNSRSEMNVSTLELGDSALYLCASSTGGNTEAFFGQGTRLTVV.

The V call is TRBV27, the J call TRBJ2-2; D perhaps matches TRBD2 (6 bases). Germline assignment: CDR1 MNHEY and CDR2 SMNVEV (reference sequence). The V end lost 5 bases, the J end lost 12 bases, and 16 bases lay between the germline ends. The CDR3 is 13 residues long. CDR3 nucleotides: TGTGCCAGCAGTCCCAACGGGGGTACAAAGCTGTTTTTT. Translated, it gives CASSPNGGTKLFF.

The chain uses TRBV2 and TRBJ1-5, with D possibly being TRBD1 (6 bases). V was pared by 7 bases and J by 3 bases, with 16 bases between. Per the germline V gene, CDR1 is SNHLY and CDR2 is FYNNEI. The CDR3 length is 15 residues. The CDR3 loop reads CASTESGVYNQPQHF. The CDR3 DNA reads TGTGCCAGCACCGAATCAGGGGTCTACAATCAGCCCCAGCATTTT.